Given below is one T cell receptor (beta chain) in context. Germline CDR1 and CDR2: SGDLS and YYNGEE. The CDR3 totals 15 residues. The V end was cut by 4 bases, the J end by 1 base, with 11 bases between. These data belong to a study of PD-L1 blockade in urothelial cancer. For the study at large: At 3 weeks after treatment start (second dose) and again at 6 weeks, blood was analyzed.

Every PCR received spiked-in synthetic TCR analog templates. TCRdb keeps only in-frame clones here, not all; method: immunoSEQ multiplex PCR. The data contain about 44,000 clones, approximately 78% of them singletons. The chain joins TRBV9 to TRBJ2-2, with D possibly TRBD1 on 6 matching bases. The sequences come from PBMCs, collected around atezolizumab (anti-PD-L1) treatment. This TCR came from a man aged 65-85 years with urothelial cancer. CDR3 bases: TGTGCCAGCAGCCTAGGGGGACAGAACACCGGGGAGCTGTTTTTT. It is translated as CASSLGGQNTGELFF.